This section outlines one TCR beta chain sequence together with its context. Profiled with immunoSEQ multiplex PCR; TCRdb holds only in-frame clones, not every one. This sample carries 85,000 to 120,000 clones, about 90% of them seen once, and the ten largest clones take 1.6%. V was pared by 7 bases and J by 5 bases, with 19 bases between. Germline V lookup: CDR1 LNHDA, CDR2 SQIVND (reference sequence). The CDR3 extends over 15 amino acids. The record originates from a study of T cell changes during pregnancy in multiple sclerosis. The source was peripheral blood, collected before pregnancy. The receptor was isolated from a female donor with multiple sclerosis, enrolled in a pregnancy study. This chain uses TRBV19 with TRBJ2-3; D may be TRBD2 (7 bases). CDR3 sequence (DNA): TGTGCCAGTACCCTCAGCCGGGGGGCCGTAGATACGCAGTATTTT. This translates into CASTLSRGAVDTQYF.